One sample yielded the 24 T cell receptor beta chains listed below, sequenced in a study of T cell responses to AZD1222 COVID-19 vaccine. Sequenced by immunoSEQ multiplex PCR; TCRdb stores in-frame clones only, minus some. The sample holds 110,000 to 150,000 clones, around 92% seen once. This specimen consisted of peripheral blood, obtained after recovery from COVID-19. The receptors stem from an adult who had recovered from COVID-19.

The V gene is TRBV5-5, the J gene TRBJ1-1, with unresolved D. CDR3 length: 14 amino acids. V was trimmed by 0 bases and J by 3 bases, leaving 9 bases between them. Germline CDR1 and CDR2: SGHKS and YYEKEE (reference sequence). This CDR3 is CASSLVGRHTEAFF. The DNA of the CDR3 is TGTGCCAGCAGCTTGGTCGGCAGACACACTGAAGCTTTCTTT.

The chain has TRBV5-6 and TRBJ1-6; tentative D call: TRBD1 (5 bases). The germline gives CDR1 SGHDT, CDR2 YYEEEE. The CDR3 totals 16 residues. Trimming stripped 5 bases from V and 10 bases from J, with 22 bases between. The CDR3 loop reads CASSRSLGETRSPLHF. CDR3 sequence (DNA): TGTGCCAGCAGTCGGAGTTTAGGGGAGACCAGGTCACCCCTCCACTTT.

This chain links TRBV6-5 with TRBJ2-7; tentatively, D is TRBD1 or TRBD2 (6 bases each). The V gene lost 11 bases and the J gene lost 1 base, with 18 bases spanning the gap. The CDR3 runs to 14 residues. Germline CDR1 MNHEY, CDR2 SVGAGI. The CDR3 region has the DNA TGTGCCGCCTCAGGAGTAGGGGGGTCCTACGAGCAGTACTTC. Translation gives CAASGVGGSYEQYF.

The chain carries TRBV3-1 (or the pseudogene TRBV3-2) and TRBJ2-1; 12 bases map to TRBD2. Germline-derived CDR1 and CDR2 are LGHDT and YNNKEL (reference sequence). This CDR3 region has 16 residues. V dropped 1 base and J dropped 9; count of bases not matched to a gene: 7. CDR3 region: CASSQALAGGALEQFF. The CDR3, as DNA: TGTGCCAGCAGCCAAGCACTAGCGGGAGGTGCGCTTGAGCAGTTCTTC.

The chain couples TRBV5-5 to TRBJ2-7, with 8 bases fitting TRBD1. Trimming cost V 1 base and J 4 bases; bases outside gene matches: 10. Per germline, CDR1 SGHKS and CDR2 YYEKEE (reference sequence). This CDR3 contains 16 residues. The CDR3 reads CASSLTGGSLAYEQYF. The CDR3 bases are TGTGCCAGCAGCTTGACAGGGGGTTCTCTAGCTTACGAGCAGTACTTC.

This chain connects TRBV2 to TRBJ2-1, with a tentative D call TRBD2 (5 bases). The CDR3 totals 14 residues. From germline, CDR1 is SNHLY and CDR2 FYNNEI. Trimming took 8 bases from V and 0 from J, leaving 11 bases between them. The CDR3, as DNA: TGTGCCAGCGAGCGGTCAGGCTCCTACAATGAGCAGTTCTTC. Protein sequence: CASERSGSYNEQFF.

V gene TRBV6-6 combines with J gene TRBJ2-5; D possibly matches TRBD1 or TRBD2 (5 bases each). Germline V gives CDR1 MNHNY, CDR2 SVGAGI (reference sequence). V lost 7 bases, J lost 4 bases, and 13 bases lay in between. This CDR3 region has 13 residues. The CDR3 DNA is TGTGCCAGCAATTGGGGGAGTGGAGAGACCCAGTACTTC. It specifies CASNWGSGETQYF.

V usage is TRBV28 and J usage is TRBJ2-7; D remains unclear. The CDR3 sequence is 15 residues long. V lost 3 bases to trimming and J lost 3 bases, with 15 bases between them. Germline values: CDR1 MDHEN, CDR2 SYDVKM. The CDR3: CASSFLPGQHYEQYF. CDR3 DNA: TGTGCCAGCAGTTTTCTTCCAGGCCAACACTACGAGCAGTACTTC.

With regard to this clone: Different DNA sequences within this sample yield the same CDR3. The chain recombines TRBV28 with TRBJ2-7; TRBD1 agrees at 7 bases. This CDR3 has 13 amino acids. The germline V gene encodes CDR1 MDHEN and CDR2 SYDVKM. V shed 6 bases and J 4 bases; nucleotides not matched to a gene: 6. The CDR3 protein is CASSSGQTYEQYF. Here the CDR3 DNA reads TGTGCCAGCAGCTCGGGACAGACTTACGAGCAGTACTTC.

The CDR3 region is CASSEAPRGRNGRAEAFF. CDR3 coding DNA: TGTGCCAGCAGTGAAGCTCCCAGGGGCCGCAATGGTAGGGCTGAAGCTTTCTTT. The chain combines TRBV6-1 with TRBJ1-1; a possible D gene is TRBD1 (6 bases). The germline V gene encodes CDR1 MNHNS and CDR2 SASEGT. V was pared by 0 bases and J by 6 bases, with 23 bases between. This CDR3 has 18 amino acids.

This rearrangement joins TRBV7-3 to TRBJ2-1, with 11 bases aligning to TRBD2. This CDR3 comprises 16 residues. Germline V gene data show CDR1 as SGHTA and CDR2 as FQGTGA. Here the CDR3 DNA reads TGTGCTAAAGAAACCCGGCTAGCGGGAGGTTACAATGAGCAGTTCTTC. Translated: CAKETRLAGGYNEQFF.

The rearrangement joins TRBV6-5 to TRBJ1-5; TRBD1 aligns across 8 bases. Germline trimming cut 10 bases from V and 11 bases from J; bases unmatched to any gene: 13. The CDR3 runs to 13 residues. Germline assignment: CDR1 MNHEY and CDR2 SVGAGI. The CDR3: CATQRGPDRAQHF. DNA of the CDR3: TGTGCCACGCAGAGAGGTCCGGACAGGGCCCAGCATTTT.

The gene calls are TRBV6-5 and TRBJ1-2; D is ambiguous. Germline V gene sequence: CDR1 MNHEY, CDR2 SVGAGI. Trimming took 5 bases from V and 5 from J, leaving 6 bases between them. This CDR3 has 11 residues. DNA of the CDR3: TGTGCCAGCAGTACGGGATATGGCTACACCTTC. Amino acids: CASSTGYGYTF.

The V and J genes are TRBV5-5 and TRBJ1-1; no definite D call. CDR3 size: 12 residues. From germline, CDR1 is SGHKS and CDR2 YYEKEE (reference sequence). Trimming took off 0 bases at V and 6 bases at J, with 6 bases between the two ends. In nucleotides, the CDR3 is TGTGCCAGCAGCTTGGCCGAGGCTGAAGCTTTCTTT. Translated: CASSLAEAEAFF.

This clone was seen once. The chain combines TRBV18 with TRBJ1-5, with unresolved D. Trimming pared 2 bases from V and 2 bases from J, leaving 10 bases between. The CDR3 runs to 15 residues. Germline V gives CDR1 KGHSH, CDR2 LQKENI. As DNA, the CDR3 is TGTGCCAGCTCACCAGAATCGTCAGGCAATCAGCCCCAGCATTTT. It codes for CASSPESSGNQPQHF.

The J gene is TRBJ1-2, the V gene TRBV28; no reliable D call. Germline CDR1 is MDHEN and CDR2 is SYDVKM. Trimming stripped 6 bases from V and 0 bases from J, with 14 bases between. The CDR3 totals 15 residues. The CDR3 DNA reads as TGTGCCAGCAGCCTACCCATAGCCTCTAACTATGGCTACACCTTC. Protein product: CASSLPIASNYGYTF.

The rearrangement uses TRBV6-2 or TRBV6-3 and TRBJ2-7; 7 bases fit TRBD2. V was pared by 0 bases and J by 2 bases, with 7 bases of the junction left unmatched. The CDR3 length is 16 residues. The germline CDR1 and CDR2 sequences are MNHEY and SVGEGT. The CDR3 here is CASSYSVRAGAYEQYF. The CDR3 DNA is TGTGCCAGCAGTTACTCGGTCAGGGCGGGGGCCTACGAGCAGTACTTC.

The chain is built from TRBV19 and TRBJ2-7; TRBD1 agrees at 10 bases. This CDR3 comprises 18 residues. V was clipped by 0 bases and J by 2 bases; unmatched bases: 10. CDR1 LNHDA and CDR2 SQIVND come from the germline V gene (reference sequence). CDR3 in amino acids: CASSIEATGTGVPYEQYF. CDR3 bases: TGTGCCAGTAGTATAGAAGCAACCGGGACAGGGGTCCCCTACGAGCAGTACTTC.

The chain combines TRBV29-1 with TRBJ1-5; D ambiguous. V was cut by 4 bases and J by 0 bases, with 7 bases left in between. The CDR3 has 13 amino acids. The germline gives CDR1 SQVTM, CDR2 ANQGSEA. CDR3 sequence (DNA): TGCAGCGTTGGAGGGTTTAGCAATCAGCCCCAGCATTTT. It translates to CSVGGFSNQPQHF.

The chain carries TRBV29-1 and TRBJ2-7, with D perhaps TRBD1 (6 bases). CDR1 SQVTM and CDR2 ANQGSEA come from the germline V gene. The CDR3 runs 11 residues. V lost 5 bases to trimming and J lost 5 bases, with 10 bases between them. DNA of the CDR3: TGCAGCGTTCTCACAGGGAACGAGCAGTACTTC. Its translation: CSVLTGNEQYF.

The CDR3 coding sequence is TGTGCCACCAGTGATTTCACCGGAGGCGGGAATGAGCAGTTCTTC. Amino acids: CATSDFTGGGNEQFF. The chain links TRBV24-1 to TRBJ2-1; weak D call: TRBD2 (5 bases). This CDR3 is built from 15 residues. Germline V lookup: CDR1 KGHDR, CDR2 SFDVKD. With 1 base removed from V and 7 bases from J, the gap between germline ends came to 13 bases.

The chain joins TRBV7-9 to TRBJ1-5, with D tentatively TRBD1 (5 bases). The germline CDR1 and CDR2 sequences are SEHNR and FQNEAQ (reference sequence). Trimming removed 4 bases at V and 7 bases at J, with 11 bases between. CDR3 size: 13 residues. The CDR3 sequence is CASSSQEKQPQHF. The CDR3, as DNA: TGTGCCAGCAGCTCACAGGAGAAGCAGCCCCAGCATTTT.

Of note for this clone: The junction does not match germline at one end; this may be a read error. V usage is TRBV3-1 (or the pseudogene TRBV3-2) and J usage is TRBJ1-1; possible D gene TRBD1, 5 bases. The CDR3 consists of 14 residues. Germline CDR1 is LGHDT and CDR2 is YNNKEL (reference sequence). The CDR3 region has the DNA TGTGCCAGCAGTCAAGGGGAGGTGAACACTGAAGCTTTCTTT. Its protein is CASSQGEVNTEAFF.

In DNA form, the CDR3 reads TGTGCCAGCAGTTTTGCGGGGCAGGATGGCTACACCTTC. It encodes CASSFAGQDGYTF. This rearrangement joins TRBV28 to TRBJ1-2; TRBD1 is a possible D gene (5 bases). Germline values: CDR1 MDHEN, CDR2 SYDVKM. V dropped 3 bases and J dropped 6 bases, with 11 bases sitting between them. The CDR3 totals 13 residues.